This TCR beta chain comes out of a study of blood T cell repertoires in COVID-19 (dated by TCRdb to 2019 to 2021). With respect to the entire study: Collaborator samples came from the United States, Italy and Spain and covered acute and convalescent phases of COVID-19. The sample metadata nearly always contained a de-identified subject ID, COVID-19 status, age in years and sex. The dataset comprised deeply sampled blood TCRbeta repertoires from subjects exposed to, actively infected with, or recovered from COVID-19. Where available, HLA class I and class II types were taken from metadata supplied by the sample provider and were not determined by assay-based typing. The prospective study material was composed of cDNA or gDNA derived from T cells, B-cell-depleted T cells, or PBMCs. The repertoires were released in a freely available public database meant as a resource for research on the immune response to SARS-CoV-2. The samples were drawn from two sources: the first 160 participants of the ongoing ImmuneRACE study, and fewer than 1,500 subjects contributed by 6 global collaborators. Overall study outcomes, separate from this receptor: The quantity of clinical and demographic metadata differed by source and by participant and was supplied without curation.

Taken from the germline V gene, the CDR1 and CDR2 loops are MRHNA and SNTAGT. From the cysteine through the phenylalanine, the CDR3 covers 16 amino acids. Solely the CDR3 DNA is kept, with 48 bases framed from the first base. The germline V end is reduced by 5 bases and the J end by 7 bases; junction bases left unmatched: 11. Participants in the prospective study were enrolled through a virtual design, were aged roughly 18 to 100 years, and lived in approximately 25 United States geographic areas. Cohort assignment in the prospective study relied on participant-reported clinical history from a screening survey and a study questionnaire. Recovered participants in ImmuneRACE Cohort 3 were defined by two consecutive negative NP/OP PCR tests, clearance by a healthcare professional, or resolution of symptoms. Each participant in the prospective study had whole blood, serum and a nasopharyngeal or oropharyngeal swab collected by mobile phlebotomists. Prospective study participants could optionally give additional blood draws and questionnaires over a roughly two-month period. Prospective study blood samples were shipped either frozen or at room temperature before DNA extraction.

Note on this clone: Its antigen is still unknown. No qualities accompany the bases; no much larger clone lies one base away.

TCRbeta CDR3 regions were amplified from genomic DNA by means of the immunoSEQ Assay, a bias-controlled multiplex PCR. Per the original workflow: The number of nucleated cells in each sample was estimated from the amplification of reference gene primers within the assay. Sequence reads were collapsed and filtered to measure the absolute abundance of every unique TCRbeta CDR3 rearrangement. For each sample, productive Simpson clonality was calculated by taking the square root of Simpson's diversity index across productive rearrangements. In its TCRdb copy, this immuneACCESS table keeps in-frame sequences only and misses some clones. Where compared with another copy, unresolved V genes explain less than half of these, and the others have no known cause. For V, J and clone size, that table is used; D and trimming come from the DNA. The sample includes 250,000 to 300,000 clones, with 80% to 90% observed a single time. The top ten constitute less than 2.5% of the sample.

The specimen was PBMCs or T cells enriched from blood (not recorded which). This receptor chain uses TRBV6-4 and TRBJ1-6; 7 central nucleotides agree with TRBD1. The receptor's source is a woman between 50 and 59 years old who had recovered from COVID-19. The CDR3 reads CASSPTWDSPNSPLHF. The DNA reads TGTGCCAGCAGTCCAACCTGGGACAGTCCAAATTCACCCCTCCACTTT.